The entry below describes one T cell receptor beta chain. This specimen comes from a study of control samples from healthy donors and cancer patients. The CDR3 sequence is 16 residues long. With 0 bases removed from V and 3 bases from J, the gap between germline ends came to 14 bases. The germline V gene has CDR1 SEHNR and CDR2 FQNEAQ (reference sequence). Libraries were prepared by immunoSEQ multiplex PCR; TCRdb keeps only in-frame clonotypes and omits some of them. This table holds 100,000 to 120,000 clones, roughly four fifths found once. The source of this sequence is a man aged 18 to 35 in good health. The chain uses TRBV7-9 and TRBJ1-1; D remains ambiguous. The sequenced sample consisted of blood. This CDR3 is CASSLAERDLYTEAFF. CDR3 DNA: TGTGCCAGCAGCTTAGCGGAGAGGGATCTGTACACTGAAGCTTTCTTT.